One and the same sample provided the 11 T cell receptor beta chains below, sequenced in a study of blood T cell repertoires in COVID-19. The protocol was immunoSEQ multiplex PCR, while the TCRdb copy is restricted to in-frame clones and leaves out a portion. The sample lists 70,000 or so clones, roughly 84% seen once, with 29% in the top ten. Sequencing input: peripheral blood. The source is an elderly woman with active or convalescent COVID-19.

The chain recombines TRBV5-6 with TRBJ1-3; 7 bases fit TRBD1. V gave up 0 bases and J gave up 4 bases; unmatched junction bases: 7. CDR3 length: 16 amino acids. Germline V gives CDR1 SGHDT, CDR2 YYEEEE. As DNA, the CDR3 is TGTGCCAGCAGCTTGGCGGGGACAGCCAAAGGAAACACCATATATTTT. This sequence encodes CASSLAGTAKGNTIYF.

The rearrangement joins TRBV10-2 to TRBJ2-2; 9 bases match TRBD2. Germline V lookup: CDR1 WSHSY, CDR2 SAAADI. J lost 3 bases, V lost 6 bases, and 2 bases had no gene match. The CDR3 consists of 14 residues. The CDR3: CASSPSGDTGELFF. The CDR3 bases are TGCGCCAGCAGCCCTAGCGGGGACACCGGGGAGCTGTTTTTT.

The chain combines TRBV9 with TRBJ1-2; 7 bases are a match to TRBD1. V shed 4 bases, J shed 3 bases, and the junction held 3 bases outside the gene matches. Germline CDR1 reads SGDLS; CDR2 reads YYNGEE. The CDR3 length is 13 residues. Here the CDR3 DNA reads TGTGCCAGCAGCACAGGGGCAGACTATGGCTACACCTTC. Residues: CASSTGADYGYTF.

The chain links TRBV5-1 to TRBJ2-1; a weak D match, TRBD2 (6 bases). Germline CDR1 SGHRS, CDR2 YFSETQ. This CDR3 spans 13 amino acids. Trimming left V 5 bases short and J 3 bases short, with 9 bases between. The CDR3 loop is CASSQGGYNEQFF. CDR3 in DNA: TGCGCCAGCAGTCAGGGAGGCTACAATGAGCAGTTCTTC.

In this sample, this clone turned up once. The V and J genes are TRBV25-1 and TRBJ1-6; 8 bases line up with TRBD1. This CDR3 region has 15 residues. CDR1 is MGHDK, CDR2 SYGVNS, per germline. V trimming: 5 bases; J trimming: 9 bases; junction bases outside the gene matches: 9. The DNA of the CDR3 is TGTGCCAGCAGTCTCTCCCGGACAGGGCTTTCACCCCTCCACTTT. Its protein is CASSLSRTGLSPLHF.

The V gene is TRBV5-4, the J gene TRBJ2-1, with D tentatively TRBD2 (5 bases). V lost 0 bases, J lost 0 bases, and 7 bases lay in between. Per germline, CDR1 SGHNT and CDR2 YYREEE (reference sequence). The CDR3 spans 15 residues. DNA of the CDR3: TGTGCCAGCAGCTTGGTTGGGAGCTCCTACAATGAGCAGTTCTTC. It encodes CASSLVGSSYNEQFF.

This CDR3 reads CASTSILTGTEAFF. Written as DNA, the CDR3 is TGTGCCAGTACCTCCATCCTGACAGGGACTGAAGCTTTCTTT. This chain links TRBV19 with TRBJ1-1, with TRBD1 matching over 7 bases. This CDR3 is 14 amino acids long. Unmatched junction bases numbered 10, after V lost 7 bases and J lost 5 bases. Germline V CDR1 and CDR2: LNHDA, SQIVND (reference sequence).

The rearrangement links TRBV30 to TRBJ1-5; tentatively, D is TRBD1 (6 bases). The CDR3 is made up of 15 amino acids. Germline CDR1 is GTSNPN and CDR2 is SVGIG (reference sequence). V gave up 0 bases and J gave up 1 base, with 10 bases separating them. The CDR3 region has the DNA TGTGCCTGGAGTGTACAGGGCTCCAGCAATCAGCCCCAGCATTTT. Amino acid sequence: CAWSVQGSSNQPQHF. Looking up the rest from reference TRBV30 and TRBJ1-5 gives the full variable domain: SQTIHQWPATLVQPVGSPLSLECTVEGTSNPNLYWYRQAAGRGLQLLFYSVGIGQISSEVPQNLSASRPQDRQFILSSKKLLLSDSGFYLCAWSVQGSSNQPQHFGDGTRLSIL.

This clone has at least ten counts. The chain recombines TRBV11-2 with TRBJ1-2; TRBD1 aligns across 9 bases. The V gene's germline CDR1 is SGHAT and CDR2 FQNNGV. The V gene end was trimmed by 3 bases and the J gene end by 5 bases; junction bases not matched to a gene: 10. The CDR3 is 16 amino acids. CDR3 region: CASSLAAGTGWYGYTF. CDR3 nucleotides: TGTGCCAGCAGCTTGGCCGCCGGGACAGGGTGGTATGGCTACACCTTC.

V gene TRBV7-2 combines with J gene TRBJ1-2; D gene uncertain. The CDR3 spans 14 residues. V was cut by 1 base and J by 3 bases, with 9 bases left in between. Germline CDR1 reads SGHTA; CDR2 reads FQGNSA. This CDR3 reads CASSLEHGDYGYTF. The CDR3 DNA is TGTGCCAGCAGCTTAGAGCACGGAGACTATGGCTACACCTTC. The full variable domain, rest sourced from reference TRBV7-2 and TRBJ1-2, is GAGVSQSPSNKVTEKGKDVELRCDPISGHTALYWYRQSLGQGLEFLIYFQGNSAPDKSGLPSDRFSAERTGGSVSTLTIQRTQQEDSAVYLCASSLEHGDYGYTFGSGTRLTVV.

DNA for the CDR3: TGTGCCAGCAGCGTAGTATCCGGTTCGGACGAGCAGTACTTC. It yields the protein CASSVVSGSDEQYF. The genes are TRBV9 and TRBJ2-7; D uncertain. The CDR3 is 14 amino acids. The ends were cut back, 0 bases at V and 5 bases at J, with 12 bases in the middle. Per the germline V gene, CDR1 is SGDLS and CDR2 is YYNGEE.